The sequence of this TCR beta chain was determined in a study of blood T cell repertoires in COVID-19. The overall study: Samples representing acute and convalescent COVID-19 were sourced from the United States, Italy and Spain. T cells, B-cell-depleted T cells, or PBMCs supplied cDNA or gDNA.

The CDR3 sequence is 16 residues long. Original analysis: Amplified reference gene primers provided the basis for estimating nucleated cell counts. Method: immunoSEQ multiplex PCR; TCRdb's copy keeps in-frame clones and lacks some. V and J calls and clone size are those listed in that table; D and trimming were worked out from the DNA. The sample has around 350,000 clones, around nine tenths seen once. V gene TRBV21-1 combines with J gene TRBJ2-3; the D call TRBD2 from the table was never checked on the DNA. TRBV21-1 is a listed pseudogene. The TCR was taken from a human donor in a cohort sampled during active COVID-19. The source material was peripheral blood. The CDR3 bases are TGTGCCAGCAGCCCCTTTAGCGGGGAAGCCACAGATACGCAGTATTTT. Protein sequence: CASSPFSGEATDTQYF.